This T cell receptor (beta chain) derives from a study of blood T cell repertoires in COVID-19 (TCRdb year 2020). The study in broad terms: Collaborator samples came from the United States, Italy and Spain and covered acute and convalescent phases of COVID-19. The material from the prospective study consisted of cDNA or gDNA derived from T cells, B-cell-depleted T cells, or PBMCs. The dataset comprised deeply sampled blood TCRbeta repertoires from subjects exposed to, actively infected with, or recovered from COVID-19. The repertoires were made available in a free public database intended to serve as a resource for research on the immune response to SARS-CoV-2. The samples were drawn from the first 160 participants of the ongoing ImmuneRACE study and from 950 to 1,500 subjects provided by 6 global collaborators. The sample metadata nearly always contained a de-identified subject ID, COVID-19 status, age in years and sex. Where HLA class I and class II types were available, the types were taken from metadata supplied by the sample provider, not from assay-based typing. Results the study describes overall, beyond this receptor: The amount of clinical and demographic metadata varied by source and participant and was provided uncurated.

The immunoSEQ Assay, a bias-controlled multiplex PCR, was used to amplify TCRbeta CDR3 regions from genomic DNA. The authors' analysis ran thus. Within the assay, amplification of reference gene primers was used to estimate how many nucleated cells each sample contained. To quantify the absolute abundance of each unique TCRbeta CDR3 rearrangement, sequence reads were collapsed and filtered. For each sample, productive Simpson clonality was calculated as the square root of Simpson's diversity index across productive rearrangements. Imported from immuneACCESS, the table was reduced by TCRdb to in-frame sequences with V and J called. These copies leave out some clones; in studies compared against another copy, an unresolved V gene accounts for under half, and the cause of the remainder is not known. V and J calls and clone size are copied from that table; D and trimming were computed from the DNA. Present in this sample are roughly 98,000 clones, around 82% of which were seen just once. The top ten clonotypes cover around 9.9% of the sample.

The CDR3 goes from the cysteine to the phenylalanine over 15 residues. The entry retains the CDR3 DNA only, 45 bases that are in frame from base 1. Germline trimming: 1 base from V, 7 bases from J; junction bases outside gene matches: 4. The germline V gene supplies CDR1 SGHTA and CDR2 FQGNSA. The collaborating institutions used their own protocols to collect whole blood in K2EDTA tubes. Collaborator samples were shipped for TCRbeta analysis as frozen whole blood, isolated PBMCs, or DNA extracted from either sample type. In this sample, this clone turned up a few times. No cognate antigen has been identified for it. Per-nucleotide qualities are absent, and no much larger clonotype sits a single base away.

The chain employs TRBV7-2 and TRBJ1-2, with 12 middle bases fitting TRBD1. The sample taken for sequencing was peripheral blood. This receptor was taken from a man aged 70 or older with active or convalescent COVID-19. The nucleotide sequence reads TGTGCCAGCAGCTTAGGGGGACAGGGGGCGGTTGGCTACACCTTC. Translated, this gives CASSLGGQGAVGYTF.